The 2 T cell receptor beta chains in this list originate from one sample, sequenced in a study of blood T cell repertoires in COVID-19. Here immunoSEQ multiplex PCR was the method, and the copy in TCRdb shows in-frame clones only, minus some. The table has a few hundred thousand clones, about 90% seen once. The sequenced material came from PBMCs or T cells enriched from blood (not recorded which). These receptors all stem from a woman aged 25-40 years who had been exposed to COVID-19.

V gene TRBV7-9 combines with J gene TRBJ2-1; 7 positions agree with TRBD2. The ends lost 3 bases at V and 5 bases at J; junction bases unmatched: 4. This CDR3 spans 14 amino acids. From germline, CDR1 is SEHNR and CDR2 FQNEAQ (reference sequence). In DNA form, the CDR3 reads TGTGCCAGCAGCTTTCCTAGCGGCCACAATGAGCAGTTCTTC. Encoded protein: CASSFPSGHNEQFF. The whole variable domain, remainder taken from reference TRBV7-9 and TRBJ2-1, is DTGVSQNPRHKITKRGQNVTFRCDPISEHNRLYWYRQTLGQGPEFLTYFQNEAQLEKSRLLSDRFSAERPKGSFSTLEIQRTEQGDSAMYLCASSFPSGHNEQFFGPGTRLTVL.

This chain joins TRBV28 and TRBJ2-7, with TRBD1 matching over 7 bases. J gave up 5 bases and V 5 bases, and 6 bases lay outside the gene matches. Germline CDR1 MDHEN, CDR2 SYDVKM. The CDR3 spans 13 residues. The CDR3 region has the DNA TGTGCCAGCAGTCCACAGGGGCAAAACGAGCAGTACTTC. Its translation is CASSPQGQNEQYF.